This is a list of T cell receptor beta chains from one sample in a study of early stage breast cancer tumors. TCRdb's copy holds only in-frame clones and misses some; the assay was immunoSEQ multiplex PCR. In the table there are around 71,000 clones, approximately 80% of which are singletons. The sample was blood. The receptors originated from a person between 55 and 69 years old with breast cancer. CDR3s include the opening cysteine and the closing phenylalanine or tryptophan. A D gene is named only where the DNA matches it firmly. Clone size, where shown, is once, few, many, or a class for clones that have expanded.

V	D	size	J	CDR3	DNA
TRBV7-9	.	.	TRBJ2-2	CASTVVKATGELFF	TGTGCCAGCACAGTGGTGAAGGCCACCGGGGAGCTGTTTTTT
TRBV5-1	.	.	TRBJ2-1	CASSLVGGTNNEQFF	TGCGCCAGCAGCTTGGTGGGGGGCACCAACAATGAGCAGTTCTTC
TRBV28	.	.	TRBJ2-2	CASMNDQSGELFF	TGTGCCAGCATGAACGACCAGAGCGGGGAGCTGTTTTTT
TRBV6-5	TRBD2	.	TRBJ2-3	CASSRAGGEDTQYF	TGTGCCAGCAGTCGCGCGGGGGGGGAAGATACGCAGTATTTT
TRBV4-3	.	.	TRBJ2-1	CASSQTGGINEQFF	TGCGCCAGCAGCCAAACCGGCGGCATCAATGAGCAGTTCTTC
TRBV7-2	TRBD2	.	TRBJ2-5	CASSSASGGIETQYF	TGTGCCAGCAGCTCCGCTAGCGGGGGGATAGAGACCCAGTACTTC
TRBV11-2	.	once	TRBJ2-5	CASSLAAETQYF	TGTGCCAGCAGCTTAGCCGCGGAGACCCAGTACTTC
TRBV19	.	.	TRBJ2-1	CASSSQGGNEQFF	TGTGCCAGTTCCAGCCAGGGAGGAAATGAGCAGTTCTTC
TRBV19	.	.	TRBJ2-3	CATSGKASTDTQYF	TGTGCCACCTCCGGAAAGGCGAGCACAGATACGCAGTATTTT
TRBV6-4	.	.	TRBJ2-3	CASSPNSGHGTDTQYF	TGTGCCAGCAGTCCCAATAGCGGACACGGCACAGATACGCAGTATTTT
TRBV15	.	.	TRBJ1-6	CATSNGGSSYNSPLHF	TGTGCCACCAGCAACGGGGGAAGCTCCTATAATTCACCCCTCCACTTT
TRBV5-1	TRBD1	.	TRBJ1-5	CASSLSPTGGNNQPQHF	TGCGCCAGCAGCCTCTCCCCGACAGGGGGAAACAATCAGCCCCAGCATTTT
TRBV11-2	.	.	TRBJ2-5	CASSLGGGRLQETQYF	TGTGCCAGCAGCTTAGGAGGCGGTAGATTACAAGAGACCCAGTACTTC
TRBV7-9	TRBD2	few	TRBJ2-3	CASSGPRGSGGDTQYF	TGTGCCAGCAGCGGTCCCCGCGGGAGCGGTGGAGATACGCAGTATTTT
TRBV7-3	TRBD1	.	TRBJ2-5	CASSFSTGTGEETQYF	TGTGCCAGCAGCTTCAGCACCGGGACAGGAGAAGAGACCCAGTACTTC
TRBV30	.	few	TRBJ2-7	CAWRKGAYEQYF	TGTGCCTGGAGAAAGGGGGCCTACGAGCAGTACTTC
TRBV5-8	TRBD1	few	TRBJ1-1	CASSLGRGLVEAFF	TGTGCCAGCAGCTTGGGCAGGGGGCTGGTCGAAGCTTTCTTT